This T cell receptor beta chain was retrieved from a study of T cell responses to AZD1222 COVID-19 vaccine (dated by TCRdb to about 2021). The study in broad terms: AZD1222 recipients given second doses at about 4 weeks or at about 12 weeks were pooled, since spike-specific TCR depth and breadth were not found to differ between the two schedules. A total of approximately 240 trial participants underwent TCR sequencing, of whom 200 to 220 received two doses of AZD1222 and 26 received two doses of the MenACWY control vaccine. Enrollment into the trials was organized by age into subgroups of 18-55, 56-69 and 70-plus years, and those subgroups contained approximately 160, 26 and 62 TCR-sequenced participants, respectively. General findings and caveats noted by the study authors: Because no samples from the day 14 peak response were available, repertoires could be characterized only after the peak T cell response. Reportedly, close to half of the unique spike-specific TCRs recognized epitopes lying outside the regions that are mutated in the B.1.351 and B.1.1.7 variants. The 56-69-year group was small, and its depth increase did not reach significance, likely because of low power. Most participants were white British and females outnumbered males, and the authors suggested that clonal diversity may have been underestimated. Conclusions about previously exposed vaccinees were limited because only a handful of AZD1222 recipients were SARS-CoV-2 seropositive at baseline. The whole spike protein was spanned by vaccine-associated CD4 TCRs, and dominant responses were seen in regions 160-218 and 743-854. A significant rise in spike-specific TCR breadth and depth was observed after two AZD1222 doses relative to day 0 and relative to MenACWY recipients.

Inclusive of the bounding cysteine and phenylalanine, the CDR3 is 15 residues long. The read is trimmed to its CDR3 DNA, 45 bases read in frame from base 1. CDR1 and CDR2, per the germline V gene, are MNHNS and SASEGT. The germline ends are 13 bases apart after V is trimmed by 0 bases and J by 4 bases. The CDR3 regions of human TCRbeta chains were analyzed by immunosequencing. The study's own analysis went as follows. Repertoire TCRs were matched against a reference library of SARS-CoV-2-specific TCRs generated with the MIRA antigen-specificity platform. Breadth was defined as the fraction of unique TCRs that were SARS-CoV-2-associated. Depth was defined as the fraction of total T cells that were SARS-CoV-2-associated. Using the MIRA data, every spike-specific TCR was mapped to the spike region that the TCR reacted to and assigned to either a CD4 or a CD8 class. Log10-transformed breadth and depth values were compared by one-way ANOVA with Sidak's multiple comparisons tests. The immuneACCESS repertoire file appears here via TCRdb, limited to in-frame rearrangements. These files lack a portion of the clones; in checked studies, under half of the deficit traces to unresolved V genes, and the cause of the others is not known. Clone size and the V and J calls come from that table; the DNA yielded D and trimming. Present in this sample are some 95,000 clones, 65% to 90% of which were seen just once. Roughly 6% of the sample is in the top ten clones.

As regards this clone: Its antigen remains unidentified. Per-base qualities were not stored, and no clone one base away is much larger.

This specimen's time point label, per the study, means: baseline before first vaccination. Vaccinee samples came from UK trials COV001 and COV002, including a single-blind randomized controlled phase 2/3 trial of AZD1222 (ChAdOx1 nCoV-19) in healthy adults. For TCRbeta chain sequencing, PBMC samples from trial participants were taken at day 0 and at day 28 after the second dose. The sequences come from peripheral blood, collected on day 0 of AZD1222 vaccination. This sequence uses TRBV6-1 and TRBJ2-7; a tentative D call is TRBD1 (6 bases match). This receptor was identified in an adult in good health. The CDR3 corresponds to CASSEANRVFYEQYF. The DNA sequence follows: TGTGCCAGCAGTGAAGCGAACAGGGTTTTTTACGAGCAGTACTTC.